This TCR beta chain was found in a study of blood T cell repertoires in COVID-19. Looking at the study overall: Samples representing acute and convalescent COVID-19 were sourced from the United States, Italy and Spain. Sources were T cells, B-cell-depleted T cells, or PBMCs; the material itself was cDNA or gDNA.

The V and J ends lost 2 bases and 4 bases, in that order; junction bases with no gene match: 7. The CDR3 length is 16 residues. In germline, CDR1 is MNHEY, CDR2 SVGAGI. Source study methods: Estimation of nucleated cell counts relied on the amplification of reference gene primers. Method: immunoSEQ multiplex PCR; TCRdb's copy keeps in-frame clones and lacks some. V, J and clone size reflect that table, while D and trimming were determined from the DNA. The sample holds fewer than 300,000 clones, roughly 92% seen once. The chain links TRBV6-5 to TRBJ1-3, with 8 bases fitting TRBD1. This receptor was obtained from a woman aged 25 to 39 with COVID-19, enrolled during active disease. Material: peripheral blood. The CDR3 region has the DNA TGTGCCAGCAGTTACACAGGGGGAGGTGAAGGAAACACCATATATTTT. This translates into CASSYTGGGEGNTIYF.